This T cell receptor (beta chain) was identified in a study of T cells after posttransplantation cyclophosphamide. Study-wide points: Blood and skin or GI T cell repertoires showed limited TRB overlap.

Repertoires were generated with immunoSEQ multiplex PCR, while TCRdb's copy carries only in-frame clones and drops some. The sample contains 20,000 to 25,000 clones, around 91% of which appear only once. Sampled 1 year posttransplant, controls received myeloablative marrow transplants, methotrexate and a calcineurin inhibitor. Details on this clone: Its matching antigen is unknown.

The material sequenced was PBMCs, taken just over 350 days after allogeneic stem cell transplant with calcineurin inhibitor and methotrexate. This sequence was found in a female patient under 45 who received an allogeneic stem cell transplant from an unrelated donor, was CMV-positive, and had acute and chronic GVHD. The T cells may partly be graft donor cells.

The CDR3 DNA is TGCGCCAGCACGTACAGGGGCCCGAACACTGAAGCTTTCTTT. Amino acids: CASTYRGPNTEAFF. The V gene is TRBV5-1, the J gene TRBJ1-1, with 7 bases identical to TRBD1. Trimming removed 6 bases from V and 1 base from J; junction bases left unmatched: 6. Germline V CDR1 and CDR2: SGHRS, YFSETQ. The length of the CDR3 is 14 residues. Together with reference TRBV5-1 and TRBJ1-1, the CDR3 gives the full variable domain: KAGVTQTPRYLIKTRGQQVTLSCSPISGHRSVSWYQQTPGQGLQFLFEYFSETQRNKGNFPGRFSGRQFSNSRSEMNVSTLELGDSALYLCASTYRGPNTEAFFGQGTRLTVV.